The source of this T cell receptor (beta chain) is a study of T-cell memory formation after mild COVID-19. At the level of the study: TCR clusters mostly belonged to single donors. The study's findings and limits: Day 15 to 85 contractors were CD4/CD8 balanced; later expanders leaned CD4+. Shrinking CD4+ clones resided mostly in CM and EM, and CD8+ ones in EMRA.

TCRalpha and TCRbeta libraries used 5'RACE with constant-segment primers and UMIs. TCRdb called the 5' RACE reads again in MiXCR, with one record for every CDR3 protein. This sample has fewer than 300,000 distinct CDR3 sequences, with approximately 16% found just once. The CDR3 contains 13 residues. Germline V lookup: CDR1 KGHDR, CDR2 SFDVKD. Germline trimming cut 8 bases from V and 5 bases from J; bases unmatched to any gene: 4. With regard to this clonotype: The antigen remains undetermined.

Sequencing was performed on PBMCs or a T cell subset sorted from them (not recorded which). The sequence was obtained from a man aged 18-30 years who had mild COVID-19 (a few samples of this study predate the infection). Cell type and time point are not known. The chain employs TRBV24-1 and TRBJ2-7; TRBD1 matches at 11 bases. CDR3 region: CATTGQGEDEQYV. CDR3 DNA sequence: TGTGCCACCACGGGACAGGGGGAGGACGAGCAGTACGTC.